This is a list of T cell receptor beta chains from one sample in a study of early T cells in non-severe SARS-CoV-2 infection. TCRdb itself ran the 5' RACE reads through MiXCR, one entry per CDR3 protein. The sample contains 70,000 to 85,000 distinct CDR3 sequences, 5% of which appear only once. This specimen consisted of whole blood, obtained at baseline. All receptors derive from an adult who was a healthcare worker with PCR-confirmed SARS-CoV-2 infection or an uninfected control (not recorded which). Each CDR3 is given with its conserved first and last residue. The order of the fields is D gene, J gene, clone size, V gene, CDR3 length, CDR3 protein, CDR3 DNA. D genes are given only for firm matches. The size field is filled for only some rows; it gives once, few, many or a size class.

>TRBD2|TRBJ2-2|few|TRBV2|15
CASSELAGANGELFF
TGTGCCAGCAGTGAACTAGCGGGAGCTAACGGGGAGCTGTTTTTT
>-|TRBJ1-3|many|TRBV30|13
CAWTSRRDGTIYF
TGTGCCTGGACCTCCCGGCGGGATGGCACCATATATTTT
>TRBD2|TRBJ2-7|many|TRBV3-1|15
CASSQGPGGLYEQYF
TGTGCCAGCAGCCAAGGTCCGGGGGGGCTATACGAGCAGTACTTC
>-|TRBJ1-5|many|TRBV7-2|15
CASSSGQSLNQPQHF
TGTGCCAGCAGCTCAGGACAGAGTTTGAATCAGCCCCAGCATTTT
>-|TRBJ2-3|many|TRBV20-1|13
CSARVAGRDTQYF
TGCAGTGCTAGAGTCGCGGGAAGAGATACGCAGTATTTT
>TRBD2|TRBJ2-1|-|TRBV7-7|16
CASSPRLAGANNEQFF
TGTGCCAGCAGCCCCCGACTAGCGGGAGCAAACAATGAGCAGTTCTTC
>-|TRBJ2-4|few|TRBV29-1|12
CSVGTAVNIQYF
TGCAGCGTTGGGACGGCAGTAAACATTCAGTACTTC
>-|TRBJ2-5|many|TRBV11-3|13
CASSLTYSETQYF
TGTGCCAGCAGTCTCACCTATTCGGAGACCCAGTACTTC
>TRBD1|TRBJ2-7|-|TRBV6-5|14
CASSRTGEAEEQYF
TGTGCCAGCAGTCGGACAGGGGAAGCGGAGGAGCAGTACTTC
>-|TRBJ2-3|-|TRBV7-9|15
CASSLQGGSTDTQYF
TGTGCCAGCAGCTTACAGGGCGGTAGCACAGATACGCAGTATTTT
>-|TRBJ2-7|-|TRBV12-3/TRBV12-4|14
CASSLRVSPYEQYF
TGTGCCAGCAGTTTAAGGGTCTCACCCTACGAGCAGTACTTC
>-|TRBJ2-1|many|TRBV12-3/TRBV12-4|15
CASSLTGARNDEQFF
TGTGCCAGCAGTTTGACGGGGGCGCGGAATGATGAGCAGTTCTTC
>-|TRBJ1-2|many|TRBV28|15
CASSLVGKANYGYTF
TGTGCCAGCAGTTTAGTCGGTAAAGCTAACTATGGCTACACCTTC
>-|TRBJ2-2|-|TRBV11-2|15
CASSLAGSNTGELFF
TGTGCCAGCAGCTTAGCGGGTTCCAACACCGGGGAGCTGTTTTTT
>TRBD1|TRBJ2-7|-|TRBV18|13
CASQWDRAYEQYF
TGTGCCAGCCAATGGGACAGGGCCTACGAGCAGTACTTC
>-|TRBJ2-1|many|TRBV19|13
CASRMPPYNEQFF
TGTGCCAGTAGAATGCCCCCCTACAATGAGCAGTTCTTC
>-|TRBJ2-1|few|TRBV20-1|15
CSARDPYGSGGEQFF
TGCAGTGCTAGAGATCCGTATGGCTCTGGGGGTGAGCAGTTCTTC